A single sample is the source of the 11 T cell receptor beta chains below, sequenced in a study of blood T cell repertoires in COVID-19 (TCRdb year 2020). The protocol used for the library was the immunoSEQ multiplex PCR assay. As stored in TCRdb, this immuneACCESS dataset retains in-frame rearrangements with V and J assigned. A fraction of the clones does not appear; measured against another copy, unresolved V genes explain less than half of the discrepancy, and the remainder lacks a known reason. The sample profile shows 100,000 to 120,000 clones; roughly 80% of them were found once. About 1.6% of the sample goes to the ten largest clones. Sequencing was done on a sample of peripheral blood. The receptors derive from a middle-aged man with acute or convalescent COVID-19.

The rearrangement joins TRBV6-5 to TRBJ1-2; perhaps TRBD1 as D (5 bases). This CDR3 has 13 amino acids. Trimming stripped 6 bases from V and 2 bases from J, with 10 bases between. Germline V gene lookup returns CDR1 MNHEY and CDR2 SVGAGI. The CDR3 reads CASRKTENYGYTF. The CDR3 nucleotides read TGTGCCAGCAGAAAGACAGAGAACTATGGCTACACCTTC.

The chain recombines TRBV5-5 with TRBJ2-7; a possible D gene is TRBD2 (5 bases). Trimming left V 3 bases short and J 3 bases short, with 10 bases between. CDR1 is SGHKS, CDR2 YYEKEE, per germline (reference sequence). This CDR3 has 13 amino acids. This CDR3 is CASSSGLFYEQYF. As DNA, the CDR3 is TGTGCCAGCAGCTCCGGACTCTTCTACGAGCAGTACTTC.

The V gene is TRBV29-1, the J gene TRBJ1-2; D call uncertain. The CDR3 runs to 14 residues. Trimming took 3 bases from V and 8 from J, leaving 19 bases between them. CDR1 is SQVTM and CDR2 is ANQGSEA in the germline V gene. CDR3: CSVEPGGPLGGYTF. CDR3 nucleotides: TGCAGCGTTGAGCCGGGAGGACCGCTCGGCGGCTACACCTTC.

This rearrangement joins TRBV5-1 to TRBJ2-2, with 7 bases fitting TRBD2. With V trimmed by 6 bases and J by 2 bases, 7 bases remained unmatched. Germline CDR1 SGHRS, CDR2 YFSETQ. CDR3 length: 15 amino acids. CDR3 region: CASMEGRANTGELFF. CDR3 sequence (DNA): TGCGCCAGCATGGAAGGGAGGGCAAACACCGGGGAGCTGTTTTTT. Looking up the rest from reference TRBV5-1 and TRBJ2-2 gives the full variable domain: KAGVTQTPRYLIKTRGQQVTLSCSPISGHRSVSWYQQTPGQGLQFLFEYFSETQRNKGNFPGRFSGRQFSNSRSEMNVSTLELGDSALYLCASMEGRANTGELFFGEGSRLTVL.

The rearrangement uses TRBV7-2 and TRBJ2-5, with 8 bases matching TRBD2. Germline V gene lookup returns CDR1 SGHTA and CDR2 FQGNSA. J lost 5 bases, V lost 1 base, and 9 bases had no gene match. The CDR3 contains 16 residues. In nucleotides, the CDR3 is TGTGCCAGCAGCTTAGTGTTCCTAGCGGGTGGCGAGACCCAGTACTTC. It translates to CASSLVFLAGGETQYF.

The chain uses TRBV15 and TRBJ1-3, with D uncertain. Germline V gene sequence: CDR1 LNHNV, CDR2 YYDKDF (reference sequence). This CDR3 spans 15 amino acids. V lost 0 bases and J 2 bases, leaving 8 bases between the germline ends. The CDR3 sequence: CATSRERGTGNTIYF. The CDR3 region has the DNA TGTGCCACCAGCAGAGAGCGAGGCACTGGAAACACCATATATTTT.

This clone was seen only once. The chain recombines TRBV6-5 with TRBJ2-7, with TRBD2 as a possible D gene (6 bases). The CDR3 runs to 11 residues. CDR1 and CDR2 (germline): MNHEY, SVGAGI. The V end lost 5 bases, the J end lost 7 bases, and 9 bases lay between the germline ends. The CDR3 region is CASSSGLEQYF. CDR3 DNA sequence: TGTGCCAGCAGTAGCGGGTTGGAGCAGTACTTC.

The chain combines TRBV6-4 with TRBJ2-1; tentative D call: TRBD2 (6 bases). Germline assignment: CDR1 MRHNA and CDR2 SNTAGT. Trimming took 4 bases from V and 9 from J, leaving 10 bases between them. The CDR3 consists of 12 residues. Here the CDR3 DNA reads TGTGCCAGCAGTGCGGGCGGGGTTGAGCAGTTCTTC. It translates to CASSAGGVEQFF.

This clone came up once. The rearrangement uses TRBV5-1 and TRBJ1-4; possible D gene TRBD1, 6 bases. Looked up from germline, CDR1 is SGHRS and CDR2 is YFSETQ. V was shortened by 4 bases and J by 5 bases, with 12 bases between the two germline ends. The CDR3 spans 14 residues. CDR3 bases: TGCGCCAGCAGCAGCACGACAGGAAATGAAAAACTGTTTTTT. Its translation is CASSSTTGNEKLFF.

The chain joins TRBV19 to TRBJ1-5; 7 bases are a match to TRBD1. The V and J ends lost 8 bases and 0 bases, in that order; junction bases with no gene match: 1. Germline V gene sequence: CDR1 LNHDA, CDR2 SQIVND (reference sequence). CDR3 length: 13 residues. The CDR3 DNA is TGTGCCAGTGGGACAGTTAGCAATCAGCCCCAGCATTTT. Its translation is CASGTVSNQPQHF.

There are a few counts of this clone. V gene TRBV6-7 combines with J gene TRBJ2-3; 10 bases agree with TRBD1. TRBV6-7 is reported as an ORF; its role is uncertain. The CDR3 is 16 amino acids. V was pared by 1 base and J by 4 bases, with 5 bases of the junction left unmatched. The CDR3 region is CASSYWGQGSPDTQYF. The DNA of the CDR3 is TGTGCCAGCAGTTACTGGGGACAGGGGAGCCCAGATACGCAGTATTTT.